These 20 T cell receptor beta chains came from one sample sequenced in a study of tumor-infiltrating lymphocytes in localized non-small cell lung cancer. TCRdb's copy holds only in-frame clones and misses some; the assay was immunoSEQ multiplex PCR. The sample includes about 12,000 clones, over 75% of them seen just once. Sequencing was done on a sample of lung tumor tissue. These receptors came from a human donor with non-small cell lung cancer.

The genes are TRBV12-2 and TRBJ2-7; the table's D call, TRBD2, has no DNA check behind it. TRBV12-2 is given as a pseudogene. The CDR3 has 16 residues. CDR3 residues: CASRLRASPRDYEQYF. In nucleotides, the CDR3 is TGTGCAAGTCGCTTACGGGCTTCCCCACGGGACTACGAGCAGTACTTC.

The chain links TRBV28 to TRBJ2-1, with 8 bases lining up with TRBD1. Germline assignment: CDR1 MDHEN and CDR2 SYDVKM. V shed 7 bases, J shed 8 bases, and the junction held 13 bases outside the gene matches. The CDR3 has 15 amino acids. The CDR3 is CASTPEGQGRYEQFF. CDR3 bases: TGTGCCAGCACCCCTGAAGGACAGGGACGATATGAGCAGTTCTTC.

The chain uses TRBV5-6 and TRBJ1-1; D unresolved. The CDR3 is made up of 15 amino acids. Germline V lookup: CDR1 SGHDT, CDR2 YYEEEE. V dropped 0 bases and J dropped 0 bases, with 9 bases sitting between them. The chain's CDR3 is CASSLEGGLNTEAFF. DNA for the CDR3: TGTGCCAGCAGCTTGGAAGGAGGACTGAACACTGAAGCTTTCTTT.

The chain combines TRBV28 with TRBJ1-2; 8 bases match TRBD1. V was clipped by 6 bases and J by 4 bases; unmatched bases: 7. The CDR3 contains 14 residues. CDR1 is MDHEN and CDR2 is SYDVKM in the germline V gene. In DNA form, the CDR3 reads TGTGCCAGCAGCCAGGGACAGGTGATCTATGGCTACACCTTC. Translation: CASSQGQVIYGYTF.

V is TRBV15 and J is TRBJ2-3; D not resolved. CDR3 length: 16 amino acids. From germline, CDR1 is LNHNV and CDR2 YYDKDF (reference sequence). Trimming pared 1 base from V and 3 bases from J, leaving 14 bases between. The CDR3 DNA reads as TGTGCCACCAGCAGAGGTGCAGCCGACGGGACAGATACGCAGTATTTT. Protein: CATSRGAADGTDTQYF.

The gene calls are TRBV5-8 and TRBJ2-5, with 9 bases that match TRBD2. This CDR3 spans 17 amino acids. The V segment lost 2 bases and the J segment 0 bases; nucleotides outside the gene matches: 8. The germline gives CDR1 SGHTS, CDR2 YDEGEE. In DNA, the CDR3 is TGTGCCAGCAGCTTCGGCCTAGCGGGATTCTACCAAGAGACCCAGTACTTC. This encodes CASSFGLAGFYQETQYF. Full variable domain (missing parts from reference TRBV5-8 and TRBJ2-5): EAGVTQSPTHLIKTRGQQATLRCSPISGHTSVYWYQQALGLGLQFLLWYDEGEERNRGNFPPRFSGRQFPNYSSELNVNALELEDSALYLCASSFGLAGFYQETQYFGPGTRLLVL.

The chain employs TRBV11-2 and TRBJ2-7; 9 bases line up with TRBD2. Germline trimming cut 3 bases from V and 7 bases from J; bases unmatched to any gene: 13. Germline CDR1 and CDR2: SGHAT and FQNNGV. The CDR3 loop spans 16 amino acids. Here the CDR3 reads CASSFEGRGRVREQYF. The CDR3 bases are TGTGCCAGCAGCTTTGAAGGCCGCGGGAGGGTGCGGGAGCAGTACTTC.

The chain employs TRBV19 and TRBJ2-1; TRBD1 aligns across 7 bases. Trimming at V came to 6 bases and at J to 4 bases, leaving 6 bases not matched to a gene. Germline CDR1 and CDR2: LNHDA and SQIVND (reference sequence). The CDR3 is 14 amino acids. CDR3 DNA sequence: TGTGCCAGTAGCCGGACAGGAGTTTACAATGAGCAGTTCTTC. Residues: CASSRTGVYNEQFF.

This clone was detected only once. V is TRBV28 and J is TRBJ2-1, with 8 bases lining up with TRBD2. Germline assignment: CDR1 MDHEN and CDR2 SYDVKM. The CDR3 contains 19 residues. V lost 6 bases to trimming and J lost 10 bases; unmatched junction nucleotides: 26. The CDR3 DNA is TGTGCCAGCAGATACGCTGTAGATTCGGGAGGGCCTCGCCGATGGGAGCAGTTCTTC. Translation: CASRYAVDSGGPRRWEQFF. Full variable domain (missing parts from reference TRBV28 and TRBJ2-1): DVKVTQSSRYLVKRTGEKVFLECVQDMDHENMFWYRQDPGLGLRLIYFSYDVKMKEKGDIPEGYSVSREKKERFSLILESASTNQTSMYLCASRYAVDSGGPRRWEQFFGPGTRLTVL.

V is TRBV30 and J is TRBJ2-7; 7 bases map to TRBD1. The V gene's germline CDR1 is GTSNPN and CDR2 SVGIG (reference sequence). There are 13 residues in the CDR3. The junction had 5 bases not matched to a gene; V was cut back by 3 bases and J by 3 bases. The CDR3 loop is CAWRDRDSYEQYF. CDR3 DNA: TGTGCCTGGAGGGACCGGGACAGCTACGAGCAGTACTTC. Together with reference TRBV30 and TRBJ2-7, the CDR3 gives the full variable domain: SQTIHQWPATLVQPVGSPLSLECTVEGTSNPNLYWYRQAAGRGLQLLFYSVGIGQISSEVPQNLSASRPQDRQFILSSKKLLLSDSGFYLCAWRDRDSYEQYFGPGTRLTVT.

The CDR3 DNA sequence: TGCGCCAGCAGCTTGAAGGGAACGGCCTCCTCTGGGGCCAACGTCCTGACTTTC. Translating it yields CASSLKGTASSGANVLTF. The V and J genes are TRBV5-1 and TRBJ2-6; D call uncertain. CDR1 and CDR2 (germline): SGHRS, YFSETQ. The CDR3 totals 18 residues. V was pared by 1 base and J by 0 bases, with 14 bases between.

This chain joins TRBV10-2 and TRBJ2-7; the match to TRBD1 covers 9 bases. The CDR3 sequence is 13 residues long. J lost 2 bases, V lost 6 bases, and 2 bases had no gene match. The germline V gene has CDR1 WSHSY and CDR2 SAAADI. CDR3 sequence (DNA): TGCGCCAGCAGGGGGACAGGGCCCTACGAGCAGTACTTC. Protein product: CASRGTGPYEQYF.

J is TRBJ1-2 and V is TRBV19; D remains ambiguous. CDR3 length equals 14 residues. The V gene's germline CDR1 is LNHDA and CDR2 SQIVND (reference sequence). The germline V and J ends were trimmed by 4 bases and 4 bases, with 13 bases remaining between them. CDR3: CASSTQAEAYGYTF. The CDR3 DNA reads as TGTGCCAGTAGTACTCAGGCAGAGGCCTATGGCTACACCTTC.

J is TRBJ2-2 and V is TRBV5-1, with D perhaps TRBD2 (6 bases). Germline values: CDR1 SGHRS, CDR2 YFSETQ. Trimming took 4 bases from V and 5 from J, leaving 18 bases between them. CDR3 length equals 16 residues. The CDR3 coding sequence is TGCGCCAGCAGCCCGGGAGCGGGTTTGGGGACCGGGGAGCTGTTTTTT. As protein: CASSPGAGLGTGELFF.

This clone was found once. CDR3 region: CASSLDTRYEQYF. CDR3 bases: TGTGCCAGCAGCTTAGACACCAGATACGAGCAGTACTTC. The J gene is TRBJ2-7, the V gene TRBV7-3; D call uncertain. Trimming took off 2 bases at V and 4 bases at J, with 9 bases between the two ends. CDR1 is SGHTA, CDR2 FQGTGA, per germline. The CDR3 length is 13 residues.

The chain recombines TRBV4-1 with TRBJ2-4; perhaps TRBD2 as D (5 bases). The V gene's germline CDR1 is MGHRA and CDR2 YSYEKL. V lost 4 bases and J 0 bases, leaving 19 bases between the germline ends. The CDR3 extends over 18 amino acids. The CDR3: CASSPLATTRLAKNIQYF. The CDR3 DNA is TGCGCCAGCAGCCCGCTCGCTACTACTAGGTTAGCCAAAAACATTCAGTACTTC.

This sequence joins TRBV6-4 and TRBJ2-3; 8 bases are shared with TRBD2. The germline V gene encodes CDR1 MRHNA and CDR2 SNTAGT. The CDR3 spans 15 residues. V dropped 2 bases and J dropped 3; count of bases not matched to a gene: 4. Here the CDR3 DNA reads TGTGCCAGCAGTGACCCGGGACTAGGGACAGATACGCAGTATTTT. It encodes CASSDPGLGTDTQYF.

The chain combines TRBV11-2 with TRBJ1-2, with a possible D match to TRBD1 (5 bases). The CDR3 covers 14 residues. CDR1 and CDR2 (germline): SGHAT, FQNNGV. Trimming took off 0 bases at V and 4 bases at J, with 9 bases between the two ends. The CDR3 loop is CASSLDGGTYGYTF. The CDR3 bases are TGTGCCAGCAGCTTAGATGGTGGGACCTATGGCTACACCTTC. Complete variable domain (other parts from reference TRBV11-2 and TRBJ1-2): EAGVAQSPRYKIIEKRQSVAFWCNPISGHATLYWYQQILGQGPKLLIQFQNNGVVDDSQLPKDRFSAERLKGVDSTLKIQPAKLEDSAVYLCASSLDGGTYGYTFGSGTRLTVV.

V gene TRBV2 combines with J gene TRBJ2-5, with a possible D match to TRBD2 (5 bases). Trimming pared 5 bases from V and 5 bases from J, leaving 15 bases between. The CDR3 totals 14 residues. CDR1 is SNHLY, CDR2 FYNNEI, per germline. The CDR3 spells CASSRTERGETQYF. The CDR3 DNA reads as TGTGCCAGCAGTCGGACCGAACGCGGGGAGACCCAGTACTTC.

This chain joins TRBV13 and TRBJ2-2; TRBD2 matches 10 bases. CDR3 length: 17 amino acids. J lost 2 bases, V lost 1 base, and 4 bases had no gene match. Germline V CDR1 and CDR2: PRHDT, FYEKMQ (reference sequence). This CDR3 is CASSLVAGGGNTGELFF. The CDR3, as DNA: TGTGCCAGCAGCTTAGTAGCGGGAGGTGGCAACACCGGGGAGCTGTTTTTT.